This T cell receptor (beta chain) originates from a study of early T cells in non-severe SARS-CoV-2 infection. Across the whole study: Chains were unpaired, as sequencing was done on bulk RNA from unsorted whole blood. Study-wide results and caveats: Private and CD4 specificities were missed by VDJdb matching, skewed to anti-spike CD8.

V was pared by 8 bases and J by 2 bases, with 5 bases of the junction left unmatched. The CDR3 is 14 amino acids. The germline V gene encodes CDR1 MNHNS and CDR2 SASEGT. Individual cDNA molecules received unique molecular identifiers during library preparation. TCRdb used MiXCR to reprocess the 5' RACE reads, holding one entry per CDR3 protein. Here the sample spans 50,000 or so distinct CDR3 sequences, about 13% being singletons. As for this clonotype: The antigen remains undetermined.

Sequenced input: whole blood. The gene calls are TRBV6-1 and TRBJ1-1; 10 nucleotides line up with TRBD1. The sequence derives from an adult who was a healthcare worker with PCR-confirmed SARS-CoV-2 infection or an uninfected control (not recorded which). The CDR3 loop is CASVRDRGNTEAFF. As DNA, the CDR3 is TGTGCCAGCGTCCGGGACAGGGGTAACACTGAAGCTTTCTTT.